These T cell receptor beta chains were read from a single sample in a study of blood T cell repertoires in COVID-19. Profiled with immunoSEQ multiplex PCR; TCRdb holds only in-frame clones, not every one. The sample has 50,000 or so clones, over 75% seen once. Sequenced sample: peripheral blood. These receptors were collected from a man aged 70-80 years with acute or convalescent COVID-19. Both conserved end residues are part of each CDR3. The order of the fields is V gene, J gene, D gene, clone size, CDR3 protein, CDR3 DNA. D genes are given only for firm matches. Part of the rows lack a size; the others show once, few, many or a class for expanded clones.

>TRBV7-3|TRBJ2-3|.|.
CASSAQGADTQYF
TGTGCCAGCAGCGCACAGGGCGCAGATACGCAGTATTTT
>TRBV7-9|TRBJ1-5|TRBD1|.
CASSPLTGGGGQPQHF
TGTGCCAGCAGCCCGTTAACAGGGGGCGGCGGTCAGCCCCAGCATTTT
>TRBV4-1|TRBJ2-3|TRBD2|medium-sized
CASSQGASGGADTQYF
TGCGCCAGCAGCCAAGGGGCGAGCGGGGGGGCAGATACGCAGTATTTT
>TRBV7-9|TRBJ2-1|.|.
CASTFLSGNEQFF
TGTGCCAGCACCTTTCTGTCGGGAAATGAGCAGTTCTTC
>TRBV4-1|TRBJ1-6|TRBD1|.
CASSQEPGQNNSPLHF
TGCGCCAGCAGCCAAGAGCCGGGACAGAATAATTCACCCCTCCACTTT
>TRBV9|TRBJ1-5|TRBD1|.
CASSPTGQLNQPQHF
TGTGCCAGCAGCCCCACGGGACAGTTGAATCAGCCCCAGCATTTT
>TRBV24-1|TRBJ1-1|.|.
CATSDPARSEAFF
TGTGCCACCAGTGACCCGGCGCGGAGTGAAGCTTTCTTT
>TRBV10-3|TRBJ2-5|TRBD2|few
CAISEPSGGKQETQYF
TGTGCCATCAGTGAACCCAGCGGGGGGAAACAAGAGACCCAGTACTTC
>TRBV6-1|TRBJ1-2|.|.
CAGSHTGNEGGYTF
TGTGCCGGGAGTCACACCGGTAACGAGGGTGGCTACACCTTC
>TRBV11-2|TRBJ2-1|TRBD2|.
CASSLDRTSGGYNEQFF
TGTGCCAGCAGCTTAGATCGTACTAGCGGGGGGTACAATGAGCAGTTCTTC
>TRBV27|TRBJ1-5|.|.
CASSSYSNQPQHF
TGTGCCAGCAGTTCGTATAGCAATCAGCCCCAGCATTTT
>TRBV5-1|TRBJ1-4|.|.
CASSPGRGTNEKLFF
TGCGCCAGCAGCCCCGGCCGGGGAACCAATGAAAAACTGTTTTTT
>TRBV5-1|TRBJ1-2|TRBD1|.
CASSRTGGHGYTF
TGCGCCAGCAGCCGGACAGGGGGCCACGGCTACACCTTC
>TRBV20-1|TRBJ2-3|TRBD2|once
CSASILAGGRDTQYF
TGCAGTGCTAGTATCCTAGCGGGAGGAAGGGATACGCAGTATTTT
>TRBV6-5|TRBJ1-1|TRBD1|few
CASMTGNLNTEAFF
TGTGCCAGCATGACAGGGAACTTGAACACTGAAGCTTTCTTT
>TRBV4-3|TRBJ1-1|.|.
CASSQSGNTEAFF
TGCGCCAGCAGCCAGAGCGGAAACACTGAAGCTTTCTTT
>TRBV5-1|TRBJ2-7|TRBD2|once
CASSLAVAGDEQYF
TGCGCCAGCAGCTTGGCCGTAGCGGGAGACGAGCAGTACTTC
>TRBV7-2|TRBJ2-1|.|.
CASSLVGGMTQNEQFF
TGTGCCAGCAGCTTAGTTGGCGGGATGACGCAGAATGAGCAGTTCTTC
>TRBV2|TRBJ1-1|TRBD1|.
CALPGQGAESTEAFF
TGTGCCTTACCGGGACAGGGGGCGGAAAGCACTGAAGCTTTCTTT
>TRBV18|TRBJ1-2|.|.
CASSPTANYGYTF
TGTGCCAGCTCACCCACAGCTAACTATGGCTACACCTTC
>TRBV2|TRBJ2-6|TRBD1|.
CASTGGPANVLTF
TGTGCCAGTACAGGGGGACCGGCCAACGTCCTGACTTTC
>TRBV7-8|TRBJ1-1|.|.
CASSLATGTEAFF
TGTGCCAGCAGCTTAGCCACAGGGACTGAAGCTTTCTTT
>TRBV6-5|TRBJ1-2|.|.
CASSNRNYGYTF
TGTGCCAGCAGTAACAGAAACTATGGCTACACCTTC
>TRBV12-3/TRBV12-4|TRBJ2-5|.|.
CASSLGRSETQYF
TGTGCCAGCAGTTTGGGGAGGAGTGAGACCCAGTACTTC
>TRBV7-2|TRBJ1-1|.|.
CASRGARQHEAFF
TGTGCCAGCAGGGGAGCACGCCAGCATGAAGCTTTCTTT